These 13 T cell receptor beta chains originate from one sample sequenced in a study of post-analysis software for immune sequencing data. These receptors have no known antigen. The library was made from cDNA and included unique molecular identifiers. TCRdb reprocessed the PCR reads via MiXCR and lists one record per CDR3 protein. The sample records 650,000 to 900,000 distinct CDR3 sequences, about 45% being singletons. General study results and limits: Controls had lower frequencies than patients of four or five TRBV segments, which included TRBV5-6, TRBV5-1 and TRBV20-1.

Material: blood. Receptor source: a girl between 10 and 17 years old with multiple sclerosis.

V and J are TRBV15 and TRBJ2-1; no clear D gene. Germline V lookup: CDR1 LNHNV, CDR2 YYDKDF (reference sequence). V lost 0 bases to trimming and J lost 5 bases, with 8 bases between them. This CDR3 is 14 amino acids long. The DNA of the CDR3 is TGTGCCACCAGCAGAGATATTCCGAACAATGAGCAGTTCTTC. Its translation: CATSRDIPNNEQFF. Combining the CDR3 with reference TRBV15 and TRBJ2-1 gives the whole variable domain DAMVIQNPRYQVTQFGKPVTLSCSQTLNHNVMYWYQQKSSQAPKLLFHYYDKDFNNEADTPDNFQSRRPNTSFCFLDIRSPGLGDTAMYLCATSRDIPNNEQFFGPGTRLTVL.

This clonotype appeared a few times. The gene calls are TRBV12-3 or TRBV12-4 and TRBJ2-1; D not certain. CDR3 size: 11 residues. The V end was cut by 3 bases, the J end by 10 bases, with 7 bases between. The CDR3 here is CASSLTSEQFF. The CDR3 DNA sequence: TGTGCCAGCAGTTTGACGAGCGAGCAGTTCTTC.

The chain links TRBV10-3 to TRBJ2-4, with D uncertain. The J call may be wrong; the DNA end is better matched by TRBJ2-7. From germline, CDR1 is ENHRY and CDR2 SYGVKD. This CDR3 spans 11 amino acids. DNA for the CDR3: TGTGCCATCAGTGGGGGTGACGAGCAGTACTTC. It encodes CAISGGDEQYF.

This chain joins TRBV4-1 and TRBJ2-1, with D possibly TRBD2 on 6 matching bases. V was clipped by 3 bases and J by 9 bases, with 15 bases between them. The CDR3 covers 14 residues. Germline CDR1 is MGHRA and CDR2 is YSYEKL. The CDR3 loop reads CASSQGSVGGEQFF. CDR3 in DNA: TGCGCCAGCAGCCAGGGTAGCGTCGGGGGTGAGCAGTTCTTC.

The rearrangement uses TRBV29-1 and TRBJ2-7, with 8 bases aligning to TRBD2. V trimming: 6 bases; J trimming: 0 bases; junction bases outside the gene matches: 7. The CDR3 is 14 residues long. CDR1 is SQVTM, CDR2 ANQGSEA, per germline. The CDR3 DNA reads TGCAGCGTCGGCAGCGGGAGTGGCTCCTACGAGCAGTACTTC. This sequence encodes CSVGSGSGSYEQYF.

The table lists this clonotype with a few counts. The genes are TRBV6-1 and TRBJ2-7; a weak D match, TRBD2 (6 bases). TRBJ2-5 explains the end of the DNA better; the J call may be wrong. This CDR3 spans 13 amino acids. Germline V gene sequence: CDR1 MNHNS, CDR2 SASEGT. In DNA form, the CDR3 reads TGTGCCAGCAGTCCGGAGGGACAAGAGACCCAGTACTTC. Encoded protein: CASSPEGQETQYF.

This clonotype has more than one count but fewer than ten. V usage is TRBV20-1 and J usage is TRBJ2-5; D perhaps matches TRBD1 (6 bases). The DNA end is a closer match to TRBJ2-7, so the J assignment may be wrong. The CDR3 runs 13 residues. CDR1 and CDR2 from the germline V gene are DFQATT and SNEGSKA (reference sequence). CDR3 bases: TGCAGTGCTCAGATAACAGGGTTGGCCGAGCAGTACTTC. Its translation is CSAQITGLAEQYF.

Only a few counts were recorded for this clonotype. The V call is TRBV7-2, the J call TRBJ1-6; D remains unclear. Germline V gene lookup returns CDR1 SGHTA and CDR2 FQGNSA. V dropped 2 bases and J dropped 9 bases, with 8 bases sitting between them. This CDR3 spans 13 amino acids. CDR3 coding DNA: TGTGCCAGCAGCTTACCGCTTGGTTCACCCCTCCACTTT. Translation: CASSLPLGSPLHF.

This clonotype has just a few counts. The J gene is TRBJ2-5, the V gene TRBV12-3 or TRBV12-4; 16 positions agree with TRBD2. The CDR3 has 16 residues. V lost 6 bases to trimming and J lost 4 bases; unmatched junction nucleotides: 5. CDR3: CASSLGLAGGRETQYF. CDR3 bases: TGTGCCAGCAGCCTGGGACTAGCGGGAGGGCGAGAGACCCAGTACTTC.

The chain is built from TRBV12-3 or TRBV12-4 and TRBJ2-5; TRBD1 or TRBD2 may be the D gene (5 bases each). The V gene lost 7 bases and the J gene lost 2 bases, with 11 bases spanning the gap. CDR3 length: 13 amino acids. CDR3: CASILGGQETQYF. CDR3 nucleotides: TGTGCCAGCATCCTTGGGGGTCAAGAGACCCAGTACTTC.

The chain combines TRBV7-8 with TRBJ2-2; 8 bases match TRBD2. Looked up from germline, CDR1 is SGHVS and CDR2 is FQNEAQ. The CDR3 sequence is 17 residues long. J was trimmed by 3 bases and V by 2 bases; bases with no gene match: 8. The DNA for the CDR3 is TGTGCCAGCAGCTTACCGAAGCGGGAGTCGTACACCGGGGAGCTGTTTTTT. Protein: CASSLPKRESYTGELFF.

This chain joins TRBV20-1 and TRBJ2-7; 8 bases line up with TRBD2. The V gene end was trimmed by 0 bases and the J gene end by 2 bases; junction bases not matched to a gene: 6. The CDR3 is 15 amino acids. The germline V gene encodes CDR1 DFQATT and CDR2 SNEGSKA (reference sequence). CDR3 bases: TGCAGTGCTAGAGAGTCAGTCGGGAGGGCCTACGAGCAGTACTTC. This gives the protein CSARESVGRAYEQYF.

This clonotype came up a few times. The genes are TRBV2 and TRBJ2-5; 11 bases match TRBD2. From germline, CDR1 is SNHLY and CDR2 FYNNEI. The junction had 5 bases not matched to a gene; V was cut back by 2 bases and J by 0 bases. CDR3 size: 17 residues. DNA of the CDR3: TGTGCCAGCAGTGAACCCCAGGGACTAGCGGACCAAGAGACCCAGTACTTC. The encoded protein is CASSEPQGLADQETQYF.